These T cell receptor beta chains were read from a single sample in a study of vaccination and CD4 T cells after COVID-19. Their antigen targets remain unknown. Each CDR3 protein gets one entry after TCRdb re-called the PCR reads with MiXCR. The table records fewer than 11,000 distinct CDR3 sequences, 25% to 30% of them present only once. Sequenced input: CD4+ T cells from blood, cultured in vitro. The receptors here all came from a human donor in good health. Both conserved end residues are part of each CDR3. The order of the fields is D gene, V gene, J gene, clone size, CDR3 DNA, CDR3 protein. D genes are given only for firm matches. The size entry is marked missing in some rows and otherwise reads once, few, many or a size class.

d_call: NA; v_call: TRBV7-6; j_call: TRBJ1-1; clone_size: few; cdr3_nt: TGTGCCAGCAGCACCTACAGGGAAACTGAAGCTTTCTTT; cdr3_aa: CASSTYRETEAFF
d_call: NA; v_call: TRBV6-5; j_call: TRBJ2-5; clone_size: few; cdr3_nt: TGTGCCAGCAGTTCTATAGCGCGACAAGAGACCCAGTACTTC; cdr3_aa: CASSSIARQETQYF
d_call: TRBD1; v_call: TRBV12-3/TRBV12-4; j_call: TRBJ2-2; clone_size: NA; cdr3_nt: TGTGCCGGGGGACAGGGGTTGAACACCGGGGAGCTGTTTTTT; cdr3_aa: CAGGQGLNTGELFF
d_call: NA; v_call: TRBV6-1; j_call: TRBJ1-5; clone_size: medium-sized; cdr3_nt: TGTGCCAGCAGTCCAGAGGGTTCCTTTAGCAATCAGCCCCAGCATTTT; cdr3_aa: CASSPEGSFSNQPQHF
d_call: NA; v_call: TRBV6-4; j_call: TRBJ1-1; clone_size: few; cdr3_nt: TGTGCCAGCAGTGACTGGGGAACTGAAGCTTTCTTT; cdr3_aa: CASSDWGTEAFF
d_call: NA; v_call: TRBV7-9; j_call: TRBJ1-2; clone_size: medium-sized; cdr3_nt: TGTGCCAGCAGCTTAGGAGGAGCAGGGGGCTACACCTTC; cdr3_aa: CASSLGGAGGYTF
d_call: NA; v_call: TRBV28; j_call: TRBJ2-7; clone_size: NA; cdr3_nt: TGTGCCAGCAGTACCCCAGGGATCGACGAGCAGTACTTC; cdr3_aa: CASSTPGIDEQYF
d_call: TRBD1; v_call: TRBV7-8; j_call: TRBJ1-1; clone_size: NA; cdr3_nt: TGTGCCAGCAGCTTCGGGGACAGGGGGCTCCCCACTGAAGCTTTCTTT; cdr3_aa: CASSFGDRGLPTEAFF
d_call: TRBD2; v_call: TRBV6-1; j_call: TRBJ2-7; clone_size: NA; cdr3_nt: TGTGCCAGCAGTAAGCTAGCGGGAGTCTACGAGCAGTACTTC; cdr3_aa: CASSKLAGVYEQYF
d_call: NA; v_call: TRBV5-4; j_call: TRBJ1-2; clone_size: few; cdr3_nt: TGTGCCAGCAGCTTGGAAGGATATGGCTACACCTTC; cdr3_aa: CASSLEGYGYTF
d_call: NA; v_call: TRBV7-2; j_call: TRBJ1-2; clone_size: few; cdr3_nt: TGTGCCAGCAGCTTAAAGGGGAACTATGGCTACACCTTC; cdr3_aa: CASSLKGNYGYTF
d_call: TRBD1; v_call: TRBV2; j_call: TRBJ1-1; clone_size: NA; cdr3_nt: TGTGCCAGCAGTGCGGACAGGTGGGCCACTGAAGCTTTCTTT; cdr3_aa: CASSADRWATEAFF
d_call: NA; v_call: TRBV15; j_call: TRBJ2-6; clone_size: few; cdr3_nt: TGTGCCACCAGTGGACACTCCTCTGGGGCCAACGTCCTGACTTTC; cdr3_aa: CATSGHSSGANVLTF
d_call: NA; v_call: TRBV7-2; j_call: TRBJ2-3; clone_size: few; cdr3_nt: TGTGCCAGCAGCTTGTGGAGGGACTTAGATACGCAGTATTTT; cdr3_aa: CASSLWRDLDTQYF
d_call: TRBD2; v_call: TRBV27; j_call: TRBJ2-3; clone_size: NA; cdr3_nt: TGTGCCAGCGCACCGGGACTAGCGGCCAGCACAGATACGCAGTATTTT; cdr3_aa: CASAPGLAASTDTQYF
d_call: TRBD1; v_call: TRBV20-1; j_call: TRBJ1-4; clone_size: few; cdr3_nt: TGCAGTGCTAGAGAGGGGACAGGGGGCTACGGTGAAAAACTGTTTTTT; cdr3_aa: CSAREGTGGYGEKLFF
d_call: TRBD2; v_call: TRBV20-1; j_call: TRBJ2-2; clone_size: few; cdr3_nt: TGCAGTGCTCCCTCGGAGTCTAGCGGGAGTAGGACCGGGGAGCTGTTTTTT; cdr3_aa: CSAPSESSGSRTGELFF
d_call: NA; v_call: TRBV7-3; j_call: TRBJ2-1; clone_size: NA; cdr3_nt: TGTGCCAGCAGCTTATTTCCCCACAATGAGCAGTTCTTC; cdr3_aa: CASSLFPHNEQFF
d_call: NA; v_call: TRBV15; j_call: TRBJ2-4; clone_size: medium-sized; cdr3_nt: TGTGCCACCAGCAGAGATGGGGAAGCCAAAAACATTCAGTACTTC; cdr3_aa: CATSRDGEAKNIQYF
d_call: NA; v_call: TRBV21-1; j_call: TRBJ2-7; clone_size: NA; cdr3_nt: TGTGCCAGCAGCAAAGGGGGACGTGGGGATTCCTACGAGCAGTACTTC; cdr3_aa: CASSKGGRGDSYEQYF